Described below is a single TCR beta chain sequence and its context. Its antigen target is currently unknown. Relative to the germline gene, one junction end is altered; a read error may explain this. Using a constant-region primer and ProtoScript II reverse transcriptase, TCRbeta-specific cDNA was reverse-transcribed from about 540 ng total RNA. The TCRbeta libraries were prepared through three rounds of nested multiplex PCR following a slightly modified ARM-PCR procedure. Multiplex TRBV1-TRBV30 forward primers and a Cbeta reverse primer were used in the first two PCR rounds, each of which was run for roughly 10 cycles. Sample barcodes and Illumina adapters were added in a final 25-cycle PCR with Deep VentR polymerase. Before sequencing, amplicons of 200-500 bp were gel-purified using a QIAquick gel extraction kit. TCRbeta amplicons were sequenced on an Illumina HiSeq 2500 with 250-bp paired-end reads. Per the source publication's procedure: Trimmomatic v0.33 was used to quality-trim the reads, and FLASH v1.2.11 was used to merge paired reads so that full CDR3 sequences could be recovered. MiGEC v1.2.1b assigned V, D and J germline segments to the rearranged TCRbeta sequences. Clonotype statistics and Shannon-Wiener diversity indices were calculated with VDJtools v1.0.0. To reduce sampling bias, subsequent analyses other than the diversity analysis used only the 250 most abundant clonotypes in each sample. The public sequencing data were trimmed at Q25 with fastp and processed into clonotypes with MiXCR by TCRdb, which kept only in-frame beta chains. All rows with the same CDR3 protein become a single entry with the most common DNA and genes. The V and J calls and clone size are TCRdb's, not the authors'. The sample records about 100,000 distinct CDR3 sequences, under 70% of which are singletons. Jointly, the top ten make up around 10% of the sample.

Without any cell sorting, total RNA and DNA were co-extracted from around 18-30 mg of bulk tissue using the AllPrep DNA/RNA mini kit. Surgical resection was performed in China between late 2015 and 2016 on roughly 5 patients with histopathologically diagnosed primary liver carcinoma. At the time of sampling, the patients had chronic HBV infection and had not received any treatment. Each tumor was sampled at five spatially separated regions: the superior, inferior, left-lateral and right-lateral poles and the tumor centre. More than 75% viable tumor cells were found by histology in every tumor sample. Fresh tumor and adjacent tissue pieces were bisected, with one half stored in RNAlater at -80 degrees C and the other half sent for histology. These data are taken from a study of tumor-infiltrating lymphocytes in primary liver carcinoma (dated by TCRdb to the late 2010s). Study-wide context: Hepatocellular carcinoma (four) or combined HCC and intrahepatic cholangiocarcinoma (one) was present in the five patients, who were three men and two women aged 30 to 69 years. Technical replicate repertoires showed high reproducibility, with mean shared-clone rates near 0.89 and correlation coefficients above 0.95. To link TCRbeta repertoire diversity to the local molecular phenotype, the 20 to 30 tumor region samples were profiled with Agilent mRNA microarrays. The tumors of the five patients were staged as T1-T3 N0M0, with maximum diameters ranging from roughly 4 to 11 cm. Samples yielded roughly 3.5 to 7.13 million productive TCRbeta reads; read depth did not differ significantly between tissue types. A total of some 35 specimens from 5 patients went through TCRbeta repertoire sequencing, namely 25 tumor regions, 5 adjacent noncancerous liver tissues and 5 peripheral blood samples. For each liver tumor, the study sampled five regions along with adjacent normal tissue and blood, and applied TCRbeta repertoire sequencing, expression microarrays and whole-exome sequencing.

General study outcomes and caveats: Only a few patients were included in the study, and the authors note that the findings should be validated in a larger study. Because sequencing covered only the TCR beta chain and unpaired alpha chains were not captured, true repertoire diversity is likely underestimated. Repertoire overlap was found to be higher between tumor regions (mean around 35%) than between tumor-adjacent (roughly 17%) or tumor-blood (about 15%) pairs, consistent with antigen-driven expansion. Just about 8-24% of top clones turned up in all five regions of a tumor, which suggests spatial heterogeneity among tumor-infiltrating T cells. Bulk unsorted samples precluded comparing CD4+ and CD8+ T cell repertoires. The top 250 clones accounted for a significantly greater share of the repertoire in tumors than in blood (p = 0.039).

The CDR3 runs 13 amino acids, cysteine and phenylalanine included. This entry keeps only the CDR3 DNA: 39 bases, framed from base 1. Looking up the germline V gene yields CDR1 SGHAT and CDR2 FQNNGV. This receptor was taken from a woman aged 55-69 years with primary liver carcinoma and hepatitis B virus infection. Sequenced material: liver tumor tissue from sampling region 2. This sample's cell subset or site label indicates: tumor region T2, inferior pole. Recombination connected TRBV11-2 to TRBJ1-5, with TRBD1 identical over 8 junction bases. For the CDR3, the sequence is CASNSGGNQSQHF. The sequence in DNA is TGTGCCAGTAACTCAGGGGGCAATCAGTCCCAGCATTTT.